This record concerns one TCR beta chain sequence. Using immunoSEQ multiplex PCR, the repertoire was profiled, and TCRdb retains in-frame clones only, with some absent. Among about 960,000 clones listed, 70% to 85% were seen once. This record belongs to a study of shared clonotypes between healthy human individuals. This CDR3 is 15 amino acids long. After removal of 3 bases from V and 7 bases from J, the junction contained 4 bases not matched to a gene. Germline assignment: CDR1 SGDLS and CDR2 YYNGEE. The chain carries TRBV9 and TRBJ2-1; TRBD2 aligns across 13 bases. The TCR sequence derives from a man aged 18 to 35 in good health. Input material: memory CD4+ T cells sorted from blood. The subset: CD45RA-negative fraction. The DNA for the CDR3 is TGTGCCAGCAGCGCCCAGACTAGCGGGAGGAATGAGCAGTTCTTC. Residues: CASSAQTSGRNEQFF.